The table lists the clone carrying this T cell receptor beta chain with many counts. This entry belongs to a study of T cells in Graves' hyperthyroidism and ophthalmopathy. Overall study: At the time of initial diagnosis and before any treatment, peripheral blood was collected.

TCR beta CDR3 regions were amplified from RNA transcripts. The primer set for the first-round RT-PCR of the TCR CDR3 was HTBI. TCRdb re-derived calls from the multiplex PCR reads in MiXCR, one entry per CDR3 protein. Here the sample spans fewer than 600,000 distinct CDR3 sequences, 11% to 15% being singletons. The sample was blood. The TCR originated in a woman aged 40 to 55 with Graves' hyperthyroidism.

The CDR3 DNA sequence: TGCGCCAGCAGCTTGACTAGCGGGACCTACACCGGGGAGCTGTTTTTT. This encodes CASSLTSGTYTGELFF. The rearrangement links TRBV5-1 to TRBJ2-2; 10 bases agree with TRBD2. Trimming at V came to 1 base and at J to 3 bases, leaving 3 bases not matched to a gene. Germline V gene lookup returns CDR1 SGHRS and CDR2 YFSETQ. This CDR3 region has 16 residues.